This passage covers 20 T cell receptor beta chains from one sample sequenced in a study of response to subunit inactivated influenza vaccine. One entry per CDR3 protein, called by TCRdb with MiXCR from the RT-PCR reads. The repertoire holds 500,000 or so distinct CDR3 sequences, with 15% to 20% as singletons. This sample comprised CD4+ T cells sorted from PBMCs, obtained about 24 months after vaccination. Every receptor here comes from a man between 50 and 75 years old who received an inactivated influenza vaccine.

This sequence joins TRBV20-1 and TRBJ1-6; a weak D match, TRBD1 (6 bases). CDR3 length: 14 residues. The V and J ends lost 3 bases and 4 bases respectively, with 10 bases between them. From germline, CDR1 is DFQATT and CDR2 SNEGSKA (reference sequence). The CDR3, as DNA: TGCAGTGCTAGTACAGGGTTTTATAATTCACCCCTCCACTTT. Amino acids: CSASTGFYNSPLHF.

The rearrangement links TRBV12-3 or TRBV12-4 to TRBJ2-7; D remains unclear. The CDR3 contains 11 residues. The V end was cut by 6 bases, the J end by 6 bases, with 9 bases between. The CDR3 region has the DNA TGTGCCAGCAGAGAGGTGGGCGAGCAGTACTTC. Protein: CASREVGEQYF.

This clonotype was picked up many times. The gene calls are TRBV7-2 and TRBJ2-4, with D perhaps matching TRBD1 (6 bases). This CDR3 contains 14 residues. Germline assignment: CDR1 SGHTA and CDR2 FQGNSA. Trimming shortened V by 4 bases and J by 5 bases, and 12 bases separated the two germline ends. The CDR3 loop reads CASSSPGTQNIQYF. CDR3 coding DNA: TGTGCCAGCAGCTCCCCCGGGACACAAAACATTCAGTACTTC.

The chain combines TRBV20-1 with TRBJ1-1; a possible D gene is TRBD1 (5 bases). The V gene's germline CDR1 is DFQATT and CDR2 SNEGSKA (reference sequence). The V and J ends lost 6 bases and 11 bases respectively, with 25 bases between them. The CDR3 is made up of 14 amino acids. CDR3 nucleotide sequence: TGCAGTGCCCGCTTTCGAGGCAGGGTCTATGAGGCTTTCTTT. Translation gives CSARFRGRVYEAFF.

This clonotype was counted only a few times. This chain joins TRBV7-8 and TRBJ2-3; D is unclear. Between the trimmed V and J ends, which lost 5 bases and 11 bases, there was a span of 14 bases. The V gene's germline CDR1 is SGHVS and CDR2 FQNEAQ. The CDR3 is 12 residues long. CDR3 loop: CASSAPVAKQYF. CDR3 coding DNA: TGTGCCAGCAGCGCCCCGGTGGCAAAGCAGTATTTT. The complete variable domain, with remaining parts taken from reference TRBV7-8 and TRBJ2-3, reads GAGVSQSPRYKVAKRGQDVALRCDPISGHVSLFWYQQALGQGPEFLTYFQNEAQLDKSGLPSDRFFAERPEGSVSTLKIQRTQQEDSAVYLCASSAPVAKQYFGPGTRLTVL.

The chain carries TRBV5-5 and TRBJ1-1; 9 bases are a match to TRBD1. Germline CDR1 reads SGHKS; CDR2 reads YYEKEE (reference sequence). V shed 6 bases and J 5 bases; nucleotides not matched to a gene: 8. This CDR3 is 14 amino acids long. CDR3 DNA: TGTGCCAGCATCTGGGGGACAGGGAATACTGAAGCTTTCTTT. The encoded protein is CASIWGTGNTEAFF.

The table lists this clonotype with a few counts. The CDR3 here is CSVAGTTYEQYF. DNA of the CDR3: TGCAGCGTCGCAGGGACAACTTACGAGCAGTACTTC. V is TRBV29-1 and J is TRBJ2-7; a weak D match, TRBD1 (6 bases). The CDR3 is 12 amino acids. The V end lost 6 bases, the J end lost 4 bases, and 13 bases lay between the germline ends. Germline V CDR1 and CDR2: SQVTM, ANQGSEA.

This clonotype turned up a few times. V is TRBV6-1 and J is TRBJ2-2, with D tentatively TRBD1 (6 bases). The CDR3 contains 14 residues. The germline CDR1 and CDR2 sequences are MNHNS and SASEGT. V gave up 7 bases and J gave up 2 bases, with 11 bases separating them. This CDR3 reads CASNDRRNTGELFF. The DNA for the CDR3 is TGTGCCAGCAATGACAGGAGAAACACCGGGGAGCTGTTTTTT.

The genes are TRBV29-1 and TRBJ2-5, with TRBD1 matching 8 bases. This CDR3 is built from 12 residues. In germline, CDR1 is SQVTM, CDR2 ANQGSEA. With 4 bases clipped from V and 7 bases from J, the junction kept 5 bases outside the gene matches. The CDR3 nucleotides read TGCAGCGTTGGTACAGGGGGGAGGACCCAGTACTTC. Its protein is CSVGTGGRTQYF.

The V gene is TRBV6-1, the J gene TRBJ2-7, with 9 nucleotides matching TRBD2. The V gene end was trimmed by 7 bases and the J gene end by 4 bases; junction bases not matched to a gene: 11. CDR1 and CDR2 from the germline V gene are MNHNS and SASEGT. The CDR3 runs to 15 residues. CDR3 sequence reads: CASKERGLAYYEQYF. As DNA, the CDR3 is TGTGCCAGCAAAGAGAGGGGACTAGCATATTACGAGCAGTACTTC.

The chain is built from TRBV7-2 and TRBJ1-1; D is unclear. This CDR3 spans 13 amino acids. The V gene lost 7 bases and the J gene lost 4 bases, with 13 bases spanning the gap. CDR1 SGHTA and CDR2 FQGNSA come from the germline V gene. CDR3 in amino acids: CASKTARGTEAFF. The CDR3 DNA is TGTGCCAGCAAGACCGCCCGCGGCACTGAAGCTTTCTTT.

The chain combines TRBV28 with TRBJ1-5; TRBD1 is a possible D gene (5 bases). CDR3 length: 16 amino acids. Germline V gives CDR1 MDHEN, CDR2 SYDVKM. Trimming left V 6 bases short and J 1 base short, with 16 bases between. The DNA for the CDR3 is TGTGCCAGCAGACACTCCGGGGCCGGAAGCAATCAGCCCCAGCATTTT. Amino acid sequence: CASRHSGAGSNQPQHF.

The gene calls are TRBV18 and TRBJ2-5; TRBD1 aligns across 8 bases. Germline V lookup: CDR1 KGHSH, CDR2 LQKENI. This CDR3 contains 15 residues. Trimming removed 4 bases from V and 5 bases from J; junction bases left unmatched: 9. In DNA, the CDR3 is TGTGCCAGCTCACGAGGACAGGGAGTTTCGGAGACCCAGTACTTC. Protein: CASSRGQGVSETQYF.

In this sample, this clonotype turned up a few times. This rearrangement joins TRBV6-6 to TRBJ1-2, with D uncertain. Germline V gene data show CDR1 as MNHNY and CDR2 as SVGAGI (reference sequence). The CDR3 contains 13 residues. The V end lost 7 bases, the J end lost 4 bases, and 13 bases lay between the germline ends. The CDR3 nucleotides are TGTGCCAGCAAGGGCCGGGCAGCCTATGGCTACACCTTC. It is translated as CASKGRAAYGYTF.

This sequence joins TRBV5-8 and TRBJ2-5; 10 nucleotides match TRBD2. Losses at the gene ends were 0 bases for V and 10 bases for J; bases not matched to a gene: 6. This CDR3 spans 14 amino acids. Germline-derived CDR1 and CDR2 are SGHTS and YDEGEE. CDR3 coding DNA: TGTGCCAGCAGCTTGGCAGCGGGGGGGAATGACCAGTACTTC. It specifies CASSLAAGGNDQYF.

This clonotype was seen a handful of times. The CDR3 nucleotides read TGTGCCAGCAGTTTAAGGTCAGGCCAGCCCCAGCATTTT. Residues: CASSLRSGQPQHF. The chain recombines TRBV12-3 or TRBV12-4 with TRBJ1-5; D not certain. The germline V and J ends were trimmed by 2 bases and 7 bases, with 9 bases remaining between them. This CDR3 spans 13 amino acids.

In its sample, this clonotype was seen a few times. The chain is built from TRBV11-3 and TRBJ2-1; no definite D call. CDR1 SGHNT and CDR2 YENEEA come from the germline V gene. The V end was cut by 2 bases, the J end by 5 bases, with 19 bases between. The CDR3 spans 17 residues. The CDR3 is CASSLRPTKMGNNEQFF. As DNA, the CDR3 is TGTGCCAGCAGCTTACGACCAACTAAGATGGGTAACAATGAGCAGTTCTTC. Full variable domain (remainder filled in from reference TRBV11-3 and TRBJ2-1): EAGVVQSPRYKIIEKKQPVAFWCNPISGHNTLYWYLQNLGQGPELLIRYENEEAVDDSQLPKDRFSAERLKGVDSTLKIQPAELGDSAVYLCASSLRPTKMGNNEQFFGPGTRLTVL.

The V call is TRBV7-9, the J call TRBJ2-5; D perhaps matches TRBD1 (6 bases). Germline lookup yields CDR1 SEHNR and CDR2 FQNEAQ (reference sequence). This CDR3 region has 14 residues. Trimming took 5 bases from V and 11 from J, leaving 21 bases between them. The CDR3 DNA reads TGTGCCAGCAGCAACCGACAGGTGGCGGGTGGTCAGTACTTC. The encoded protein is CASSNRQVAGGQYF.

The chain carries TRBV23-1 and TRBJ2-3; 14 nucleotides match TRBD2. TRBV23-1 is designated an ORF whose function remains uncertain. V gave up 2 bases and J gave up 5 bases; unmatched junction bases: 9. The CDR3 spans 18 residues. The CDR3 nucleotides are TGCGCCAGCAGTCAAGTAAGACTAGCGGGAGGGCCTGTAGATACGCAGTATTTT. It translates to CASSQVRLAGGPVDTQYF.

Only a few counts were recorded for this clonotype. The rearrangement links TRBV20-1 to TRBJ1-6; possible D gene TRBD1, 5 bases. V was trimmed by 0 bases and J by 14 bases, leaving 14 bases between them. Germline V gene lookup returns CDR1 DFQATT and CDR2 SNEGSKA (reference sequence). The length of the CDR3 is 13 residues. CDR3 sequence reads: CSARDASPGALHF. In DNA form, the CDR3 reads TGCAGTGCTAGAGATGCGAGCCCGGGGGCCCTCCACTTT.